This TCR beta chain was sequenced for a study of CD8 T cells in Susac syndrome. Sorting of TEMRA cells relied on CD27 and CD45RA staining. With random hexamers, 0.5 to 1 ug RNA was reverse transcribed. TCRdb ran MiXCR on the immunoSEQ multiplex PCR reads and lists one entry per CDR3 protein. The data hold some 2,200 distinct CDR3 sequences, with 55% to 75% observed a single time. This CDR3 is 15 amino acids long. V was shortened by 0 bases and J by 4 bases, with 12 bases between the two germline ends. Germline V CDR1 and CDR2: LGHNA, YSLEER. The gene calls are TRBV4-3 and TRBJ2-5, with D uncertain. The clonotype was recovered from a human donor with Susac syndrome. Source material: CD8+ TEMRA cells from PBMCs. The subset is: FACS-sorted terminally differentiated effector memory CD8+ T cells re-expressing CD45RA (CD8+ TEMRA). This CDR3 is CASSQDLGSGETQYF. The CDR3 DNA reads TGCGCCAGCAGCCAAGATCTCGGGTCCGGAGAGACCCAGTACTTC.